The 20 T cell receptor beta chains in this list originate from one sample, sequenced in a study of OX40 agonist ivuxolimab in advanced cancers. Sequencing used immunoSEQ multiplex PCR; TCRdb keeps in-frame clones, though not all of them. The sample lists 15,000 to 20,000 clones; approximately 85% were seen once. The sample here was CD4+ or CD8+ T cells sorted from blood, taken in a trial of the OX40 agonist ivuxolimab. The receptors originated from an adult with an advanced solid tumor such as melanoma, head and neck, liver or kidney cancer.

The CDR3 coding sequence is TGTGCCAGCTCACCCTACAGGTCTGAGGTCGAGCAGTACTTC. Protein: CASSPYRSEVEQYF. J is TRBJ2-7 and V is TRBV18; D is perhaps TRBD1 (5 bases). The germline V gene has CDR1 KGHSH and CDR2 LQKENI. The ends were cut back, 3 bases at V and 6 bases at J, with 15 bases in the middle. There are 14 residues in the CDR3. Based on the CDR3 plus reference TRBV18 and TRBJ2-7, the full variable domain is NAGVMQNPRHLVRRRGQEARLRCSPMKGHSHVYWYRQLPEEGLKFMVYLQKENIIDESGMPKERFSAEFPKEGPSILRIQQVVRGDSAAYFCASSPYRSEVEQYFGPGTRLTVT.

The chain carries TRBV5-1 and TRBJ1-2; possible D gene TRBD1, 5 bases. CDR1 and CDR2 (germline): SGHRS, YFSETQ. Between the trimmed V and J ends, which lost 3 bases and 1 base, there was a span of 13 bases. There are 15 residues in the CDR3. The CDR3 region has the DNA TGCGCCAGCAGCTCGGCTCAGGGAGATAACTATGGCTACACCTTC. It yields the protein CASSSAQGDNYGYTF.

J is TRBJ1-2 and V is TRBV27; TRBD1 matches at 9 bases. CDR3 length: 15 amino acids. J lost 1 base, V lost 3 bases, and 3 bases had no gene match. Germline CDR1 and CDR2: MNHEY and SMNVEV (reference sequence). Here the CDR3 DNA reads TGTGCCAGCAGTTTGGGACAGGGTATTAACTATGGCTACACCTTC. The encoded protein is CASSLGQGINYGYTF.

This clone appeared once. V gene TRBV11-2 combines with J gene TRBJ2-5; D may be TRBD1 (6 bases). The end of the DNA is better explained by TRBJ2-7, so the J call may be wrong. Per the germline V gene, CDR1 is SGHAT and CDR2 is FQNNGV. The CDR3 is 13 amino acids. CDR3 coding DNA: TGTGCCAGCAGCTCCGGACAGTCCCCCGAGCAGTACTTC. Its protein product is CASSSGQSPEQYF.

The chain uses TRBV5-6 and TRBJ1-2; D is undetermined. Germline V CDR1 and CDR2: SGHDT, YYEEEE. The CDR3 has 12 amino acids. V was pared by 3 bases and J by 4 bases, with 7 bases between. The chain's CDR3 is CASSYELYGYTF. Here the CDR3 DNA reads TGTGCCAGCAGCTACGAGCTCTATGGCTACACCTTC. Based on the CDR3 plus reference TRBV5-6 and TRBJ1-2, the full variable domain is DAGVTQSPTHLIKTRGQQVTLRCSPKSGHDTVSWYQQALGQGPQFIFQYYEEEERQRGNFPDRFSGHQFPNYSSELNVNALLLGDSALYLCASSYELYGYTFGSGTRLTVV.

The chain has TRBV27 and TRBJ1-2, with TRBD1 matching 9 bases. Germline CDR1 MNHEY, CDR2 SMNVEV (reference sequence). The length of the CDR3 is 16 residues. V trimming: 4 bases; J trimming: 8 bases; junction bases outside the gene matches: 14. Written as DNA, the CDR3 is TGTGCCAGCAGTTCCCCCTTGGACAGGGGAAATAGCGGCTACACCTTC. This encodes CASSSPLDRGNSGYTF.

The chain joins TRBV27 to TRBJ2-3; 7 positions match TRBD2. Germline CDR1 is MNHEY and CDR2 is SMNVEV (reference sequence). The V gene end was trimmed by 2 bases and the J gene end by 1 base; junction bases not matched to a gene: 3. This CDR3 region has 15 residues. DNA of the CDR3: TGTGCCAGCAGTTTAATTGGGGGGGGCACAGATACGCAGTATTTT. Translated, it gives CASSLIGGGTDTQYF.

J is TRBJ2-2 and V is TRBV10-1; possible D gene TRBD2, 6 bases. This CDR3 has 16 amino acids. Germline V gene sequence: CDR1 WNHNN, CDR2 SYGVQD (reference sequence). The V and J ends lost 0 bases and 2 bases respectively, with 10 bases between them. The DNA for the CDR3 is TGCGCCAGCAGTGAGTCGGGACTCGCTAACACCGGGGAGCTGTTTTTT. Its protein is CASSESGLANTGELFF.

This clone is classed as large (0.1 to 1%). This chain connects TRBV28 to TRBJ1-1; D is perhaps TRBD1 (6 bases). CDR1 and CDR2 (germline): MDHEN, SYDVKM. CDR3 size: 14 residues. Trimming stripped 3 bases from V and 7 bases from J, with 15 bases between. The CDR3 sequence: CASSFEGGKGEAFF. The CDR3 coding sequence is TGTGCCAGCAGTTTTGAAGGGGGGAAGGGTGAAGCTTTCTTT.

The gene calls are TRBV15 and TRBJ2-7; D gene ambiguous. V gave up 3 bases and J gave up 5 bases, with 11 bases separating them. Looked up from germline, CDR1 is LNHNV and CDR2 is YYDKDF (reference sequence). This CDR3 has 13 amino acids. The CDR3 sequence: CATSSPPLHEQYF. The DNA of the CDR3 is TGTGCCACCAGCAGCCCTCCTCTCCACGAGCAGTACTTC.

Only a few counts were recorded for this clone. This CDR3 is also generated by other DNA sequences in the sample. The V gene is TRBV6-8, the J gene TRBJ2-7, with a possible D match to TRBD2 (7 bases). Germline-derived CDR1 and CDR2 are MNHGY and SAAAGT. The CDR3 sequence is 14 residues long. Trimming took off 2 bases at V and 3 bases at J, with 11 bases between the two ends. For the CDR3, the DNA is TGTGCCAGCAGTTACGGAGGGGGGGGCTACGAGCAGTACTTC. Its translation: CASSYGGGGYEQYF.

This rearrangement joins TRBV29-1 to TRBJ2-1; D gene ambiguous. V lost 3 bases, J lost 4 bases, and 19 bases lay in between. The CDR3 has 16 residues. Germline V gives CDR1 SQVTM, CDR2 ANQGSEA. CDR3: CSVEVVAVGLYNEQFF. The DNA of the CDR3 is TGCAGCGTTGAGGTGGTGGCAGTTGGGTTATACAATGAGCAGTTCTTC.

V and J are TRBV11-2 and TRBJ2-7; D is ambiguous. Germline V lookup: CDR1 SGHAT, CDR2 FQNNGV. V was clipped by 0 bases and J by 6 bases, with 9 bases between them. This CDR3 region has 13 residues. CDR3 in DNA: TGTGCCAGCAGCTTAGAAGGGTGGTTCGAGCAGTACTTC. It is translated as CASSLEGWFEQYF.

The rearrangement links TRBV2 to TRBJ2-1, with 11 bases identical to TRBD2. This CDR3 contains 15 residues. J was trimmed by 6 bases and V by 3 bases; bases with no gene match: 4. From germline, CDR1 is SNHLY and CDR2 FYNNEI. The CDR3 loop is CASSDIAGGGNEQFF. CDR3 nucleotide sequence: TGTGCCAGCAGTGATATAGCGGGAGGGGGCAATGAGCAGTTCTTC. The full variable domain, in which reference TRBV2 and TRBJ2-1 provide the parts outside the CDR3, is EPEVTQTPSHQVTQMGQEVILRCVPISNHLYFYWYRQILGQKVEFLVSFYNNEISEKSEIFDDQFSVERPDGSNFTLKIRSTKLEDSAMYFCASSDIAGGGNEQFFGPGTRLTVL.

This sequence joins TRBV7-8 and TRBJ2-7; the match to TRBD2 covers 11 bases. The CDR3 is 21 residues long. J gave up 2 bases and V 5 bases, and 23 bases lay outside the gene matches. The germline V gene has CDR1 SGHVS and CDR2 FQNEAQ. The CDR3 bases are TGTGCCAGCAGCGGTCCGACAGGGGCCAAACCCCTAGCGGGAGGTCCCTACGAGCAGTACTTC. Encoded protein: CASSGPTGAKPLAGGPYEQYF.

J is TRBJ2-1 and V is TRBV2, with TRBD2 matching over 11 bases. There are 18 residues in the CDR3. The trim removed 7 bases at V and 6 bases at J, leaving 17 bases unmatched. CDR1 SNHLY and CDR2 FYNNEI come from the germline V gene. Here the CDR3 DNA reads TGTGCCAGCATTCAAGAAGGGCTAGCGGGAGGAATTAGCAATGAGCAGTTCTTC. This sequence encodes CASIQEGLAGGISNEQFF.

The rearrangement joins TRBV5-1 to TRBJ1-4; 7 nucleotides match TRBD1. Trimming at V came to 4 bases and at J to 5 bases, leaving 8 bases not matched to a gene. CDR1 and CDR2 (germline): SGHRS, YFSETQ. The CDR3 is 15 residues long. CDR3 sequence reads: CASSPRQGGNEKLFF. The CDR3, as DNA: TGCGCCAGCAGCCCCCGACAGGGAGGGAATGAAAAACTGTTTTTT.

This rearrangement joins TRBV11-3 to TRBJ2-1; 7 bases are shared with TRBD2. Germline V gene data show CDR1 as SGHNT and CDR2 as YENEEA. CDR3 length: 12 amino acids. The V and J ends lost 3 bases and 9 bases, in that order; junction bases with no gene match: 2. CDR3 protein: CASSLGGIEQFF. CDR3 coding DNA: TGTGCCAGCAGCTTGGGAGGGATTGAGCAGTTCTTC.

The rearrangement joins TRBV6-1 to TRBJ2-5; D gene unclear. Germline lookup yields CDR1 MNHNS and CDR2 SASEGT. The CDR3 has 13 residues. V was cut by 6 bases and J by 1 base, with 9 bases left in between. The CDR3 DNA reads as TGTGCCAGCAGGGCAACGATCCAAGAGACCCAGTACTTC. It yields the protein CASRATIQETQYF.

The rearrangement joins TRBV27 to TRBJ2-3; 8 bases fit TRBD2. Trimming removed 8 bases from V and 2 bases from J; junction bases left unmatched: 6. The germline V gene has CDR1 MNHEY and CDR2 SMNVEV (reference sequence). The length of the CDR3 is 14 residues. The CDR3 is CASSSGLYTDTQYF. CDR3 nucleotide sequence: TGTGCCAGCTCTAGCGGGTTATACACAGATACGCAGTATTTT.